Below, 10 T cell receptor beta chains from the same sample are listed, as sequenced in a study of blood T cell repertoires in COVID-19. Sequenced by immunoSEQ multiplex PCR; TCRdb stores in-frame clones only, minus some. The data hold around 300,000 clones, with about 83% observed a single time. Input material: PBMCs or T cells enriched from blood (not recorded which). The receptors stem from a woman in her thirties or forties who had recovered from COVID-19.

The chain has TRBV5-1 and TRBJ2-2; TRBD1 aligns across 8 bases. The CDR3 extends over 14 amino acids. V trimming: 9 bases; J trimming: 3 bases; junction bases outside the gene matches: 7. Germline CDR1 SGHRS, CDR2 YFSETQ. The CDR3 loop is CATSGGADTGELFF. CDR3 DNA: TGCGCCACCTCAGGGGGCGCGGACACCGGGGAGCTGTTTTTT.

The chain has TRBV20-1 and TRBJ1-1, with D possibly TRBD1 on 5 matching bases. This CDR3 is built from 12 residues. The germline gives CDR1 DFQATT, CDR2 SNEGSKA (reference sequence). The V end was cut by 3 bases, the J end by 6 bases, with 11 bases between. The CDR3 spells CSASSGYAEAFF. CDR3 coding DNA: TGCAGTGCTAGTTCAGGGTATGCTGAAGCTTTCTTT.

The chain has TRBV6-5 and TRBJ1-2, with 7 bases lining up with TRBD1. Germline values: CDR1 MNHEY, CDR2 SVGAGI. This CDR3 contains 12 residues. The V and J ends lost 10 bases and 4 bases, in that order; junction bases with no gene match: 6. CDR3 residues: CATAGTAYGYTF. DNA for the CDR3: TGTGCCACCGCCGGGACAGCCTATGGCTACACCTTC.

In its sample, this clone was seen once. The J gene is TRBJ2-1, the V gene TRBV20-1, with D uncertain. Trimming took off 6 bases at V and 7 bases at J, with 10 bases between the two ends. The CDR3 has 11 residues. Germline CDR1 is DFQATT and CDR2 is SNEGSKA (reference sequence). The CDR3: CSATRNNEQFF. The CDR3 nucleotides are TGCAGTGCCACGAGAAATAATGAGCAGTTCTTC.

This chain uses TRBV18 with TRBJ2-5; 8 positions match TRBD1. This CDR3 is built from 17 residues. V gave up 4 bases and J gave up 7 bases; unmatched junction bases: 17. CDR1 and CDR2 from the germline V gene are KGHSH and LQKENI. CDR3: CASSLLDSGQAFGTQYF. The CDR3, as DNA: TGTGCCAGCTCACTCCTAGATTCGGGACAGGCTTTTGGGACCCAGTACTTC. The entire variable domain, with the rest obtained from reference TRBV18 and TRBJ2-5, is as follows: NAGVMQNPRHLVRRRGQEARLRCSPMKGHSHVYWYRQLPEEGLKFMVYLQKENIIDESGMPKERFSAEFPKEGPSILRIQQVVRGDSAAYFCASSLLDSGQAFGTQYFGPGTRLLVL.

J is TRBJ1-2 and V is TRBV18, with D uncertain. V was trimmed by 2 bases and J by 2 bases, leaving 12 bases between them. CDR3 length equals 15 residues. Germline assignment: CDR1 KGHSH and CDR2 LQKENI. CDR3 amino acids: CASSPGSVPNYGYTF. The CDR3 bases are TGTGCCAGCTCACCAGGTTCAGTTCCCAACTATGGCTACACCTTC. Supplemented by reference TRBV18 and TRBJ1-2, the full variable domain reads NAGVMQNPRHLVRRRGQEARLRCSPMKGHSHVYWYRQLPEEGLKFMVYLQKENIIDESGMPKERFSAEFPKEGPSILRIQQVVRGDSAAYFCASSPGSVPNYGYTFGSGTRLTVV.

The rearrangement joins TRBV9 to TRBJ1-1; TRBD1 might be the D (6 bases). The CDR3 is made up of 13 amino acids. Germline CDR1 is SGDLS and CDR2 is YYNGEE. V lost 6 bases to trimming and J lost 0 bases, with 9 bases between them. The CDR3 loop reads CASNRAMNTEAFF. The CDR3 DNA reads as TGTGCCAGCAACAGGGCCATGAACACTGAAGCTTTCTTT.

The chain couples TRBV7-9 to TRBJ2-3, with D tentatively TRBD2 (7 bases). Trimming shortened V by 11 bases and J by 3 bases, and 18 bases separated the two germline ends. CDR3 length: 14 amino acids. Germline CDR1 is SEHNR and CDR2 is FQNEAQ (reference sequence). The CDR3 region has the DNA TGTGCCGCCGGGGGGCGGGCCTGGACAGATACGCAGTATTTT. Its protein is CAAGGRAWTDTQYF.

In its sample, this clone was seen once. V is TRBV30 and J is TRBJ2-1; 7 positions match TRBD2. Germline V gives CDR1 GTSNPN, CDR2 SVGIG (reference sequence). With V trimmed by 0 bases and J by 4 bases, 3 bases remained unmatched. The CDR3 sequence is 14 residues long. The DNA of the CDR3 is TGTGCCTGGAGTGTGGGGGAGGGGTACAATGAGCAGTTCTTC. Translating gives CAWSVGEGYNEQFF.

The chain links TRBV7-2 to TRBJ1-6; no clear D gene. Germline CDR1 and CDR2: SGHTA and FQGNSA. The CDR3 is made up of 15 amino acids. V was pared by 1 base and J by 9 bases, with 13 bases between. The CDR3 coding sequence is TGTGCCAGCAGCTTAGGCCTAGCGGGCGTTTCACCCCTCCACTTT. Its translation is CASSLGLAGVSPLHF.